This record looks at one TCR beta chain sequence and its context. Antigen: not known. The data stem from a study of long-term antiretroviral therapy in people with HIV. The overall study: The 2015 immediate-ART recommendation was preceded by the earliest samples by about a decade. Study findings and constraints: Against controls, HIV repertoires showed narrower ranges of CDR3 length. Pre-ART clonal expansion yielded clones that dominated the repertoire at all time points.

Version v3.0 of the immunoSEQ assay ran at survey level. A per-sample goal of about 35,000-50,000 T-cell genomes was targeted by sequencing. Data came from immunoSEQ multiplex PCR; TCRdb stores just in-frame clones and leaves some out. Of fewer than 20,000 clones in the sample, around 80% are singletons; the top ten hold roughly 8.4%. This CDR3 has 12 amino acids. Germline V gene data show CDR1 as SEHNR and CDR2 as FQNEAQ (reference sequence). The germline V and J ends were trimmed by 4 bases and 7 bases, with 8 bases remaining between them. The sequence was collected from a man aged 18 to 29 with HIV. This chain uses TRBV7-9 with TRBJ2-1; no reliable D call. Specimen: unsorted PBMCs, collected 0.1 years after starting antiretroviral therapy. CDR3 DNA sequence: TGTGCCAGCAGCTCCGATCGGAATGAGCAGTTCTTC. Protein sequence: CASSSDRNEQFF.